The rows below give T cell receptor beta chains drawn from one sample of a study of T cell responses to AZD1222 COVID-19 vaccine. The protocol was immunoSEQ multiplex PCR, while the TCRdb copy is restricted to in-frame clones and leaves out a portion. The top ten clones hold more than 9% of a sample with over 150,000 clones, around 90% of them seen once. The specimen comprised peripheral blood, sampled 28 days after the second AZD1222 dose. The receptors derive from an adult who received the AZD1222 COVID-19 vaccine. Each CDR3 is given with its conserved first and last residue. A D gene is named only where the DNA matches it firmly. Rows may omit the clone size; those that give it use once, few, many or a size class.

>TRBJ2-3|-|TRBV19|TRBD2
TGTGCCAGTACCCCAGGCGTGTCGACTAGCGGGGGGCCGGGCACAGATACGCAGTATTTT
CASTPGVSTSGGPGTDTQYF
>TRBJ2-3|-|TRBV10-3|TRBD2
TGTGCCATCAGTGAGTCCGCAGCGGGGGCGGACGATACGCAGTATTTT
CAISESAAGADDTQYF
>TRBJ1-1|-|TRBV2|TRBD1
TGTGCCACCACCAGGACAGGTATGAACACTGAAGCTTTCTTT
CATTRTGMNTEAFF
>TRBJ2-2|once|TRBV4-1|TRBD2
TGCGCCAGCAGCCGAAGCGGGGGGGCCCGGAACACCGGGGAGCTGTTTTTT
CASSRSGGARNTGELFF
>TRBJ2-7|-|TRBV7-8|-
TGTGCCAGCAGCTTAGTGCGCTACGAGCAGTACTTC
CASSLVRYEQYF
>TRBJ1-2|once|TRBV25-1|-
TGTGCCAGCAGGTCACCCACCGGGGAGGGGGAATATGGCTACACCTTC
CASRSPTGEGEYGYTF
>TRBJ1-2|-|TRBV9|TRBD1
TGTGCCAGCAGCGCCTATCACACAGGGGGCGAAGGCTACACCTTC
CASSAYHTGGEGYTF
>TRBJ1-2|-|TRBV5-8|-
TGTGCCAGCCGACAGGACGTCTATGGCTACACCTTC
CASRQDVYGYTF
>TRBJ1-1|-|TRBV9|-
TGTGCCAGCAGCGTAGGGGGCGTTATGAACACTGAAGCTTTCTTT
CASSVGGVMNTEAFF
>TRBJ2-4|-|TRBV2|TRBD1
TGTGCCAGCAGTGAGCCAGGACAGGCAGCTCGTGGGTACTTC
CASSEPGQAARGYF
>TRBJ2-1|once|TRBV7-3|TRBD1
TGTGCCAGCAGCAAGGGGACAGGGGGCGCGAATGAGCAGTTCTTC
CASSKGTGGANEQFF
>TRBJ1-6|few|TRBV27|-
TGTGCCAGCAGTTCCACAGGGAAGGGGGATTCACCCCTCCACTTT
CASSSTGKGDSPLHF